This TCR beta chain was documented in a study of T-cell reconstitution after alpha-beta-depleted transplantation in children. Points from the study as a whole: There were some patients whose high TCRbeta diversity at day 60 came from surviving recipient T cells and thymic progenitors. One year post-transplant, T-cell counts and diversity were largely derived from T cells produced anew. Several hundred expanded graft clones reportedly supplied alpha-beta T cells about two months after transplant.

Preparation of the TCRbeta library was carried out with unique molecular identifiers. TCRdb recomputed calls from the PCR reads with MiXCR, one row per CDR3 protein. The top ten clones hold about 4.8% of a sample with about 250,000 distinct CDR3 sequences, more than 20% of them seen once. This clonotype was counted between two and nine times. The antigen is undetermined. The sequence was obtained from a female patient aged 2 to 10 who had a stem cell transplant for congenital amegakaryocytic thrombocytopenia, so the T cells may come from the graft donor. Sequencing was performed on PBMCs, mostly from graft donor cells, taken 360 days after TCRalphabeta/CD19-depleted stem cell transplant.

The CDR3 protein is CASPTVGRETQYF. CDR3 DNA sequence: TGTGCCAGCCCCACCGTGGGGCGAGAGACCCAGTACTTC. The chain employs TRBV2 and TRBJ2-5, with D perhaps TRBD1 (5 bases). Germline CDR1 SNHLY, CDR2 FYNNEI. The length of the CDR3 is 13 residues. The ends were cut back, 8 bases at V and 4 bases at J, with 14 bases in the middle.